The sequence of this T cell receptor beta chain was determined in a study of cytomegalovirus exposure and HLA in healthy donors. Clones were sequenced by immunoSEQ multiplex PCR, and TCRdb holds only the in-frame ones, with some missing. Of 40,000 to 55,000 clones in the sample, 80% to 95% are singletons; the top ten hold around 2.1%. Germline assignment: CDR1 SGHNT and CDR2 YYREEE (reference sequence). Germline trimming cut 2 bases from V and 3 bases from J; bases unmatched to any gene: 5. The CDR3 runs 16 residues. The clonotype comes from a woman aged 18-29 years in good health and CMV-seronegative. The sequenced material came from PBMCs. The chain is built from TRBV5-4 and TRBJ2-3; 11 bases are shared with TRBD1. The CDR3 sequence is CASSFPGQGGTDTQYF. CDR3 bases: TGTGCCAGCAGCTTTCCGGGACAGGGGGGTACAGATACGCAGTATTTT.